The T cell receptor beta chain under discussion was sequenced for a study of T cell clonality in common variable immunodeficiency. Study results and limitations: Fewer deletions and N-nucleotide insertions were reportedly seen in common variable immunodeficiency TCR beta sequences.

This clone was counted only a few times. Antigen specificity is unknown. Sequencing was performed with immunoSEQ multiplex PCR; in TCRdb, only in-frame clones are kept and a portion is missing. Sampling found under 30,000 clones, none seen once. This clonotype was obtained from a human donor with common variable immunodeficiency. Specimen: peripheral blood mononuclear cells.

The CDR3 spells CASSLSVTGEDGYTF. CDR3 bases read: TGCGCCAGCAGCTTGTCGGTTACAGGGGAGGATGGC. The chain employs TRBV5-1 and TRBJ1-2; 7 positions agree with TRBD1. The read ends 3 residues early relative to the CDR3; the germline J gene fills the gap. The CDR3 has 15 amino acids. The V gene end was trimmed by 1 base and the J gene end by 6 bases; junction bases not matched to a gene: 9. From germline, CDR1 is SGHRS and CDR2 YFSETQ. Looking up the rest from reference TRBV5-1 and TRBJ1-2 gives the full variable domain: KAGVTQTPRYLIKTRGQQVTLSCSPISGHRSVSWYQQTPGQGLQFLFEYFSETQRNKGNFPGRFSGRQFSNSRSEMNVSTLELGDSALYLCASSLSVTGEDGYTFGSGTRLTVV.